What follows describes a single T cell receptor (beta chain). Its target is unknown. These data are taken from a study of early T cells in non-severe SARS-CoV-2 infection. Overall study findings and caveats: Database matching using VDJdb favored anti-spike CD8 responses, with private and CD4 specificities left missing.

Trimming stripped 6 bases from V and 9 bases from J, with 30 bases between. The germline V gene has CDR1 MDHEN and CDR2 SYDVKM. This CDR3 has 17 residues. Unique molecular identifier tags were affixed to discrete cDNA molecules. TCRdb recomputed calls from the 5' RACE reads with MiXCR, one row per CDR3 protein. The sample holds about 39,000 distinct CDR3 sequences, nearly 7.5% seen once. The sequenced sample was whole blood. This TCR was sampled from an adult who was a healthcare worker with PCR-confirmed SARS-CoV-2 infection or an uninfected control (not recorded which). The chain employs TRBV28 and TRBJ2-7, with D possibly being TRBD2 (6 bases). CDR3 region: CASSPGGGKSFLRLQYF. The DNA for the CDR3 is TGTGCCAGCAGCCCCGGAGGAGGGAAAAGCTTCCTACGATTGCAGTACTTC.